This TCR beta chain is from a study of control samples from healthy donors and cancer patients. The CDR3 runs 15 residues. The J segment lost 4 bases and the V segment lost 4 bases, leaving 9 bases of the junction unmatched. Germline CDR1 MNHEY, CDR2 SVGAGI. The table came from immunoSEQ multiplex PCR; TCRdb's copy has only in-frame clones and leaves some out. The top ten hold about 0.94% of the sample, which has some 150,000 clones, over 95% seen once. The sequenced material came from blood. The chain has TRBV6-5 and TRBJ1-1, with 7 bases aligning to TRBD1. The TCR was taken from a woman younger than 45 in good health. The CDR3 loop is CASSSAGGLGTEAFF. The CDR3 DNA follows: TGTGCCAGCAGTTCCGCAGGGGGGCTCGGCACTGAAGCTTTCTTT.